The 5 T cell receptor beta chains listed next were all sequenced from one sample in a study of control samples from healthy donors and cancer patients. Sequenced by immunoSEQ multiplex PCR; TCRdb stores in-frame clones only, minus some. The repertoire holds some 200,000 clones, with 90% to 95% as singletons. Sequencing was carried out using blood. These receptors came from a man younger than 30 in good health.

The CDR3 loop reads CASSYGLGQGEQYF. The CDR3 region has the DNA TGTGCCAGCAGTTACGGTTTAGGACAGGGCGAGCAGTACTTC. The rearrangement uses TRBV6-6 and TRBJ2-7, with TRBD1 identical over 8 bases. J was trimmed by 6 bases and V by 2 bases; bases with no gene match: 6. The CDR3 has 14 amino acids. Germline CDR1 is MNHNY and CDR2 is SVGAGI (reference sequence).

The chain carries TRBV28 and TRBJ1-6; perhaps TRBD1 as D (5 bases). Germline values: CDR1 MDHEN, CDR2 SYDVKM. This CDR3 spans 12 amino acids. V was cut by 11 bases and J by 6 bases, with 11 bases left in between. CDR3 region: CAAQGSNSPLHF. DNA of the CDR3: TGTGCCGCTCAGGGAAGTAATTCACCCCTCCACTTT.

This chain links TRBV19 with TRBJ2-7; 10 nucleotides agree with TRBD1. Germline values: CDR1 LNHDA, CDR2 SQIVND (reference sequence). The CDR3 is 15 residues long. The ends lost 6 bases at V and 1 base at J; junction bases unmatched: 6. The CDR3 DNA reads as TGTGCCAGTAGAACCCGGGACAGGGGTTCCTACGAGCAGTACTTC. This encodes CASRTRDRGSYEQYF.

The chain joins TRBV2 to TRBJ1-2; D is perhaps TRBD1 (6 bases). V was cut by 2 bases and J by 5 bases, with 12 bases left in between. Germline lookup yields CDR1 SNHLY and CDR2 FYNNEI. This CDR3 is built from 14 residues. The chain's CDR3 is CASSESDRRYGYTF. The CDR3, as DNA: TGTGCCAGCAGTGAAAGTGACAGGCGATATGGCTACACCTTC.

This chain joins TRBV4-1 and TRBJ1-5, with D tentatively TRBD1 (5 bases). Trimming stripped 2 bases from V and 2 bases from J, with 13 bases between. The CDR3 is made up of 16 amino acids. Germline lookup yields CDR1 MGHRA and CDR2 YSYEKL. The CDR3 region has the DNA TGCGCCAGCAGCCAAAAGGGGCTGGGCGGCAATCAGCCCCAGCATTTT. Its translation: CASSQKGLGGNQPQHF.